What follows are 10 T cell receptor beta chains derived from one specimen sequenced in a study of shared clonotypes between healthy human individuals. Clones were read by immunoSEQ multiplex PCR, and TCRdb kept only the in-frame ones, dropping some. The repertoire holds a few hundred thousand clones, with roughly 80% as singletons. The material sequenced was PBMCs. These receptors originate from a woman aged 35 to 49 in good health. Some clones in this sample may be carry-over from other donors' samples.

The V and J genes are TRBV7-9 and TRBJ1-2; D remains ambiguous. The germline V gene encodes CDR1 SEHNR and CDR2 FQNEAQ (reference sequence). CDR3 length equals 15 residues. Trimming cost V 5 bases and J 3 bases, with 16 bases left between them. The CDR3 DNA reads TGTGCCAGCAGCCCTCGGGCTGACTGGGACTATGGCTACACCTTC. Amino acid sequence: CASSPRADWDYGYTF.

The chain carries TRBV28 and TRBJ2-7, with 14 bases that match TRBD2. This CDR3 is built from 17 residues. V gave up 6 bases and J gave up 1 base; unmatched junction bases: 8. CDR1 MDHEN and CDR2 SYDVKM come from the germline V gene. The CDR3 loop reads CASRTPGLAGESYEQYF. The CDR3, as DNA: TGTGCCAGCAGGACGCCGGGACTAGCGGGAGAATCCTACGAGCAGTACTTC.

This chain uses TRBV30 with TRBJ1-3, with D tentatively TRBD1 (6 bases). This CDR3 is 16 amino acids long. CDR1 and CDR2 from the germline V gene are GTSNPN and SVGIG (reference sequence). V was shortened by 1 base and J by 4 bases, with 17 bases between the two germline ends. CDR3 coding DNA: TGTGCCTGGAGTGCCCGCTGGGGCAGGGGAGGAAACACCATATATTTT. It specifies CAWSARWGRGGNTIYF.

The gene calls are TRBV19 and TRBJ2-6; D not certain. Per the germline V gene, CDR1 is LNHDA and CDR2 is SQIVND (reference sequence). Deletions cut 4 bases from V and 0 bases from J, with 13 bases between. The CDR3 extends over 17 amino acids. CDR3 DNA sequence: TGTGCCAGTAGTAGGAGACGTGGCACCTCTGGGGCCAACGTCCTGACTTTC. Amino acids: CASSRRRGTSGANVLTF.

The CDR3 spells CASSFGQGYQPQHF. CDR3 nucleotide sequence: TGTGCCAGTAGCTTTGGACAGGGTTATCAGCCCCAGCATTTT. The chain recombines TRBV19 with TRBJ1-5, with 8 bases that match TRBD1. Germline values: CDR1 LNHDA, CDR2 SQIVND (reference sequence). This CDR3 comprises 14 residues. Trimming cost V 6 bases and J 5 bases; bases outside gene matches: 6.

The gene calls are TRBV29-1 and TRBJ2-7; D is possibly TRBD1 (6 bases). Between the trimmed V and J ends, which lost 3 bases and 8 bases, there was a span of 11 bases. From germline, CDR1 is SQVTM and CDR2 ANQGSEA. The CDR3 contains 11 residues. The CDR3: CSVDVRDKQYF. The CDR3 nucleotides read TGCAGCGTTGATGTCCGGGACAAGCAGTACTTC.

The chain joins TRBV18 to TRBJ1-5; D gene uncertain. In germline, CDR1 is KGHSH, CDR2 LQKENI. CDR3 length equals 12 residues. Trimming pared 6 bases from V and 6 bases from J, leaving 9 bases between. CDR3 amino acids: CASSRGGQPQHF. As DNA, the CDR3 is TGTGCCAGCTCCCGGGGAGGTCAGCCCCAGCATTTT.

A note on this clone: This clone may be a read error of a much larger clone one base away. J is TRBJ1-2 and V is TRBV6-6; D uncertain. Between the trimmed V and J ends, which lost 8 bases and 8 bases, there was a span of 18 bases. Germline CDR1 is MNHNY and CDR2 is SVGAGI (reference sequence). The CDR3 is made up of 13 amino acids. CDR3 protein: CASGRPGNKGYTF. DNA of the CDR3: TGTGCCAGCGGCCGCCCCGGGAACAAGGGCTACACCTTC.

The chain has TRBV30 and TRBJ2-7; the match to TRBD2 covers 8 bases. CDR3 size: 15 residues. The V gene end was trimmed by 1 base and the J gene end by 4 bases; junction bases not matched to a gene: 9. Germline-derived CDR1 and CDR2 are GTSNPN and SVGIG (reference sequence). The CDR3 DNA reads as TGTGCCTGGAGTGCCGCAGCGGGAGTATCGTACGAGCAGTACTTC. Translation gives CAWSAAAGVSYEQYF.

This sequence joins TRBV2 and TRBJ2-7, with 9 bases aligning to TRBD2. The J segment lost 1 base and the V segment lost 8 bases, leaving 6 bases of the junction unmatched. The CDR3 covers 14 residues. CDR1 is SNHLY and CDR2 is FYNNEI in the germline V gene. The CDR3 DNA reads as TGTGCCAGCGGAAGCGGGAGGACTTCCTACGAGCAGTACTTC. Translated: CASGSGRTSYEQYF.